These 3 T cell receptor beta chains were all obtained from the same sample, sequenced in a study of tumor-infiltrating lymphocytes in primary liver carcinoma. With roughly 540 ng total RNA as template and a constant-region primer, TCR beta cDNA was made. Three nested multiplex PCR rounds, a slightly modified ARM-PCR method, built the TCR beta libraries. The study ran its first two PCR rounds for about 11 cycles each, using TRBV1-TRBV30 forward primers and a C-beta reverse primer. TCRdb fed the multiplex PCR reads into MiXCR, producing one record per CDR3 protein. The sample yields fewer than 350,000 distinct CDR3 sequences, about 60% seen once. Unsorted whole blood supplied the RNA, and germline DNA was extracted too. Sequencing was carried out using peripheral blood. All receptors derive from a man aged 35 to 55 with primary liver carcinoma and hepatitis B virus infection.

This clonotype is a singleton in its sample. A much more abundant neighbour one base away suggests this may be a read error. This chain links TRBV29-1 with TRBJ2-3; D is perhaps TRBD2 (6 bases). The germline V gene encodes CDR1 SQVTM and CDR2 ANQGSEA. The CDR3 sequence is 13 residues long. CDR3 in amino acids: CSVEAGSIDTQYF. Here the CDR3 DNA reads TGCAGCGTGGAAGCGGGCAGCATAGATACGCAGTATTTT.

This clonotype has a single count. This may be a read error, as it is one base from a much larger clone. This chain links TRBV4-3 with TRBJ1-5; D not certain. Germline assignment: CDR1 LGHNA and CDR2 YSLEER. The CDR3 runs 14 residues. For the CDR3, the DNA is TGCGCCAGCAGACAAGATCTTGCGTCGCGACCCCAGCATTTT. This codes for CASRQDLASRPQHF.

A note on this clonotype: One end of the junction does not line up with germline, which may come from a read error. The chain couples TRBV28 to TRBJ2-7; D possibly corresponds to TRBD1 (6 bases). Germline V gene data show CDR1 as MDHEN and CDR2 as SYDVKM. This CDR3 comprises 14 residues. DNA of the CDR3: TGTGTCAGCAGTAGGGGGAGCGGCCTTTACGAGCAGTACTTC. Protein: CVSSRGSGLYEQYF.